The rows below give T cell receptor beta chains drawn from one sample of a study of OX40 agonist ivuxolimab in advanced cancers. Profiled with immunoSEQ multiplex PCR; TCRdb holds only in-frame clones, not every one. The table lists around 74,000 clones, roughly 90% of them singletons, with roughly 11% in the top ten. Sequencing used CD4+ or CD8+ T cells sorted from blood, obtained in a trial of the OX40 agonist ivuxolimab. These receptors were obtained from an adult with an advanced solid tumor such as melanoma, head and neck, liver or kidney cancer. CDR3s include the opening cysteine and the closing phenylalanine or tryptophan. The order of the fields is CDR3 protein, CDR3 DNA, clone size, D gene, V gene, J gene. The D gene is left open where the match is weak. Rows may omit the clone size; those that give it use once, few, many or a size class.

CDR3aa: CASSPIAGASTDTQYF
CDR3nt: TGTGCCAGCAGCCCTATAGCGGGGGCTAGCACAGATACGCAGTATTTT
abundance: once
d_gene: TRBD2
v_gene: TRBV5-4
j_gene: TRBJ2-3

CDR3aa: CASSYSSQETQYF
CDR3nt: TGTGCCAGCAGTTACTCGAGTCAAGAGACCCAGTACTTC
abundance: -
d_gene: -
v_gene: TRBV6-5
j_gene: TRBJ2-5

CDR3aa: CASSQTGREQYF
CDR3nt: TGTGCCAGCTCACAGACAGGAAGGGAGCAGTACTTC
abundance: -
d_gene: -
v_gene: TRBV18
j_gene: TRBJ2-7

CDR3aa: CAWSGDSTYNSPLHF
CDR3nt: TGTGCCTGGAGTGGGGACAGCACCTATAATTCACCCCTCCACTTT
abundance: -
d_gene: TRBD1
v_gene: TRBV30
j_gene: TRBJ1-6

CDR3aa: CASSLVGSSGGSSSYEQYF
CDR3nt: TGTGCCAGCAGCTTAGTAGGTTCTAGCGGGGGGTCCAGCTCCTACGAGCAGTACTTC
abundance: -
d_gene: TRBD2
v_gene: TRBV11-2
j_gene: TRBJ2-7

CDR3aa: CASSLIGVTDTQYF
CDR3nt: TGTGCCAGCAGTTTAATCGGGGTTACAGATACGCAGTATTTT
abundance: -
d_gene: -
v_gene: TRBV27
j_gene: TRBJ2-3

CDR3aa: CASSPWAGGGSLDTEAFF
CDR3nt: TGTGCCAGCTCACCCTGGGCGGGCGGGGGAAGTTTAGACACTGAAGCTTTCTTT
abundance: -
d_gene: -
v_gene: TRBV18
j_gene: TRBJ1-1

CDR3aa: CASSGTSEGTDTQYF
CDR3nt: TGTGCCAGTAGTGGGACTAGCGAAGGCACAGATACGCAGTATTTT
abundance: -
d_gene: TRBD2
v_gene: TRBV19
j_gene: TRBJ2-3

CDR3aa: CASSSASGGVTDTQYF
CDR3nt: TGCGCCAGCAGCTCAGCTAGCGGGGGGGTCACAGATACGCAGTATTTT
abundance: once
d_gene: TRBD2
v_gene: TRBV5-1
j_gene: TRBJ2-3

CDR3aa: CASSRVTGSSLEKLFF
CDR3nt: TGTGCCAGCTCACGAGTTACCGGGTCTTCCCTTGAAAAACTGTTTTTT
abundance: -
d_gene: -
v_gene: TRBV18
j_gene: TRBJ1-4

CDR3aa: CASSISTSKGGNTGELFF
CDR3nt: TGTGCCAGTAGTATAAGTACTAGCAAAGGCGGGAACACCGGGGAGCTGTTTTTT
abundance: -
d_gene: -
v_gene: TRBV19
j_gene: TRBJ2-2

CDR3aa: CASSLGAGTGGRETQYF
CDR3nt: TGTGCCAGCAGCTTGGGAGCCGGGACAGGGGGCAGAGAGACCCAGTACTTC
abundance: once
d_gene: TRBD1
v_gene: TRBV5-6
j_gene: TRBJ2-5

CDR3aa: CASSQKSGVTGELFF
CDR3nt: TGCGCCAGCAGCCAAAAGTCAGGGGTTACCGGGGAGCTGTTTTTT
abundance: -
d_gene: -
v_gene: TRBV4-1
j_gene: TRBJ2-2

CDR3aa: CASSDGERSYEQYF
CDR3nt: TGCGCCAGCAGCGACGGAGAAAGGTCCTACGAGCAGTACTTC
abundance: -
d_gene: -
v_gene: TRBV5-1
j_gene: TRBJ2-7

CDR3aa: CASSVGTESFF
CDR3nt: TGTGCCAGCAGCGTCGGGACAGAGAGCTTTTTT
abundance: -
d_gene: TRBD1
v_gene: TRBV25-1
j_gene: TRBJ1-4

CDR3aa: CASSPGQDHYGYTF
CDR3nt: TGTGCCAGCAGCCCCGGACAGGACCACTATGGCTACACCTTC
abundance: -
d_gene: TRBD1
v_gene: TRBV13
j_gene: TRBJ1-2

CDR3aa: CASSAGSNTEAFF
CDR3nt: TGTGCCAGCAGCGCCGGATCGAACACTGAAGCTTTCTTT
abundance: -
d_gene: -
v_gene: TRBV9
j_gene: TRBJ1-1

CDR3aa: CASSSRGGERNTIYF
CDR3nt: TGTGCCAGCAGCTCTAGGGGAGGAGAAAGAAACACCATATATTTT
abundance: -
d_gene: -
v_gene: TRBV5-4
j_gene: TRBJ1-3

CDR3aa: CASSLGGLAFADTQYF
CDR3nt: TGCGCCAGCAGCTTGGGGGGACTAGCTTTTGCAGATACGCAGTATTTT
abundance: -
d_gene: TRBD2
v_gene: TRBV5-1
j_gene: TRBJ2-3

CDR3aa: CASSFGRVVTNEKLFF
CDR3nt: TGTGCCAGCAGCTTCGGCAGGGTGGTAACTAATGAAAAACTGTTTTTT
abundance: -
d_gene: -
v_gene: TRBV7-6
j_gene: TRBJ1-4

CDR3aa: CASSFGDGGTYEQYF
CDR3nt: TGTGCCAGCAGCTTTGGGGACGGCGGAACCTACGAGCAGTACTTC
abundance: -
d_gene: -
v_gene: TRBV11-2
j_gene: TRBJ2-7

CDR3aa: CASSLAPTNYGYTF
CDR3nt: TGTGCCAGCAGCTTAGCTCCAACCAACTATGGCTACACCTTC
abundance: -
d_gene: -
v_gene: TRBV7-9
j_gene: TRBJ1-2

CDR3aa: CAISNPGQGAGNTIYF
CDR3nt: TGTGCCATCAGTAACCCAGGACAGGGGGCTGGAAACACCATATATTTT
abundance: -
d_gene: TRBD1
v_gene: TRBV10-3
j_gene: TRBJ1-3

CDR3aa: CASSSGVGVFNEQFF
CDR3nt: TGTGCCAGCAGCTCCGGGGTCGGGGTCTTCAATGAGCAGTTCTTC
abundance: once
d_gene: -
v_gene: TRBV11-1
j_gene: TRBJ2-1

CDR3aa: CASSPARQGLEEQYF
CDR3nt: TGTGCCAGCAGCCCGGCCCGACAGGGTTTGGAAGAGCAGTACTTC
abundance: -
d_gene: TRBD1
v_gene: TRBV13
j_gene: TRBJ2-7

CDR3aa: CASREVPGIKHEKLFF
CDR3nt: TGTGCCAGCAGGGAGGTTCCAGGGATCAAGCATGAAAAACTGTTTTTT
abundance: once
d_gene: -
v_gene: TRBV6-6
j_gene: TRBJ1-4

CDR3aa: CATPGPNNEQFF
CDR3nt: TGTGCCACCCCGGGGCCAAACAATGAGCAGTTCTTC
abundance: -
d_gene: -
v_gene: TRBV2
j_gene: TRBJ2-1

CDR3aa: CASSAGTIYEQYF
CDR3nt: TGTGCCAGTAGTGCCGGGACTATCTACGAGCAGTACTTC
abundance: -
d_gene: TRBD2
v_gene: TRBV19
j_gene: TRBJ2-7

CDR3aa: CASSFRTANNEQFF
CDR3nt: TGTGCCAGCAGCTTTAGGACAGCTAACAATGAGCAGTTCTTC
abundance: once
d_gene: -
v_gene: TRBV13
j_gene: TRBJ2-1

CDR3aa: CASSLDFGSNYEQYF
CDR3nt: TGTGCCAGCAGCTTAGATTTTGGCAGTAATTACGAGCAGTACTTC
abundance: -
d_gene: -
v_gene: TRBV11-2
j_gene: TRBJ2-7

CDR3aa: CASSLGSKGWGNQPQHF
CDR3nt: TGTGCCAGCAGCTTGGGTTCGAAGGGTTGGGGCAATCAGCCCCAGCATTTT
abundance: -
d_gene: -
v_gene: TRBV5-8
j_gene: TRBJ1-5

CDR3aa: CAWGLARTEAFF
CDR3nt: TGTGCCTGGGGGCTGGCGCGCACTGAAGCTTTCTTT
abundance: -
d_gene: -
v_gene: TRBV30
j_gene: TRBJ1-1

CDR3aa: CASSFPGQGAHEQYF
CDR3nt: TGTGCCAGCAGTTTCCCGGGACAGGGGGCCCACGAGCAGTACTTC
abundance: -
d_gene: TRBD1
v_gene: TRBV11-2
j_gene: TRBJ2-7

CDR3aa: CASSSYREEGYTF
CDR3nt: TGTGCCAGCAGCTCTTACAGGGAGGAAGGCTACACCTTC
abundance: -
d_gene: -
v_gene: TRBV9
j_gene: TRBJ1-2

CDR3aa: CASSTNRGLNQPQHF
CDR3nt: TGTGCCAGTAGTACCAACAGGGGTTTGAATCAGCCCCAGCATTTT
abundance: -
d_gene: TRBD1
v_gene: TRBV19
j_gene: TRBJ1-5

CDR3aa: CASSPSHTPNTGELFF
CDR3nt: TGTGCCAGCAGCCCCAGCCATACCCCGAACACCGGGGAGCTGTTTTTT
abundance: once
d_gene: -
v_gene: TRBV9
j_gene: TRBJ2-2

CDR3aa: CASSQDGLRTDTQYF
CDR3nt: TGCGCCAGCAGCCAAGATGGGCTGCGCACAGATACGCAGTATTTT
abundance: -
d_gene: -
v_gene: TRBV4-1
j_gene: TRBJ2-3

CDR3aa: CASSVAPGGYEQYF
CDR3nt: TGTGCCAGCAGCGTAGCTCCAGGGGGTTACGAGCAGTACTTC
abundance: -
d_gene: TRBD1
v_gene: TRBV9
j_gene: TRBJ2-7

CDR3aa: CASMYSGLGNTIYF
CDR3nt: TGTGCCAGTATGTACTCGGGTCTTGGAAACACCATATATTTT
abundance: -
d_gene: -
v_gene: TRBV19
j_gene: TRBJ1-3

CDR3aa: CASSVNPGGARYEQYF
CDR3nt: TGTGCCAGCAGCGTAAACCCCGGGGGGGCGCGCTACGAGCAGTACTTC
abundance: -
d_gene: TRBD2
v_gene: TRBV9
j_gene: TRBJ2-7

CDR3aa: CSAREDNEQFF
CDR3nt: TGCAGTGCTAGAGAGGACAATGAGCAGTTCTTC
abundance: -
d_gene: -
v_gene: TRBV20-1
j_gene: TRBJ2-1